This T cell receptor (beta chain) appears in the sequencing data of a study of cytomegalovirus exposure and HLA in healthy donors. This clone has more than one count but fewer than ten. Its antigen is not known. Vbeta (60) and Jbeta (13) primers were used in the PCR. The method was immunoSEQ multiplex PCR; TCRdb's version includes in-frame clones alone and lacks a portion of them. The top ten clones hold 4% of a sample with under 150,000 clones, about four fifths of them seen once. Study observations and caveats: Later work found most CMV-associated TCR beta chains apparently HLA-restricted. Follow-up analysis later connected one missense variant in DCLRE1C with trimming of TCR beta V- and J-genes.

This CDR3 is built from 16 residues. The germline CDR1 and CDR2 sequences are MGHRA and YSYEKL. V lost 3 bases, J lost 0 bases, and 9 bases lay in between. The receptor was derived from a woman aged 40 to 55 in good health and CMV-seronegative. This chain joins TRBV4-1 and TRBJ2-6, with D uncertain. Sequencing input: PBMCs. DNA for the CDR3: TGCGCCAGCAGCCAGGAACAGAGCTCTGGGGCCAACGTCCTGACTTTC. This codes for CASSQEQSSGANVLTF.